Sequencing of this TCR beta chain was carried out in a study of beta chain features in type 1 diabetes. The investigators reverse transcribed all of the isolated RNA, so they sequenced expressed TCRB transcripts. Sequencing used immunoSEQ multiplex PCR; TCRdb keeps in-frame clones, though not all of them. The table shows around 290,000 clones, with about 8% occurring only once. Stem cell-like memory, regulatory, central memory and naive CD4+ cells were sorted via CD45RO/CCR7/CD25/CD127/CD95/CD27. The germline V and J ends were trimmed by 0 bases and 6 bases, with 8 bases remaining between them. Germline CDR1 GTSNPN, CDR2 SVGIG (reference sequence). The CDR3 extends over 13 amino acids. This clone was observed a few times. Its matching antigen is unknown. This same CDR3 is encoded by further DNA sequences in the sample. Study findings and constraints: For patients, the naive, central memory and Treg TCRB repertoires appeared more alike than for healthy donors.

The clonotype originates from a woman aged 18-29 years in good health. The sample was central memory CD4+ T cells from blood. The chain is built from TRBV30 and TRBJ2-2; either TRBD1 or TRBD2 may fit D (5 bases each). The DNA of the CDR3 is TGTGCCTGGAGTGTGAGGGACGCCGGGGAGCTGTTTTTT. This gives the protein CAWSVRDAGELFF.